The 9 T cell receptor beta chains listed next were all sequenced from one sample in a study of blood T cell repertoires in COVID-19. TCRdb's copy holds only in-frame clones and misses some; the assay was immunoSEQ multiplex PCR. The table lists about 170,000 clones, roughly 84% of them singletons. The source material was peripheral blood. The origin of the receptors is a man aged 18 to 35 with active or convalescent COVID-19.

The CDR3 region is CASSGRAGGPGDEQFF. CDR3 nucleotide sequence: TGTGCCAGCAGCGGGAGAGCGGGAGGGCCGGGCGATGAGCAGTTCTTC. The chain carries TRBV9 and TRBJ2-1; TRBD2 matches 10 bases. The CDR3 loop spans 16 amino acids. Trimming took 3 bases from V and 8 from J; bases not matched to a gene: 11. Germline CDR1 reads SGDLS; CDR2 reads YYNGEE.

The chain has TRBV5-1 and TRBJ2-2, with 8 bases matching TRBD2. This CDR3 has 15 residues. V shed 6 bases and J 4 bases; nucleotides not matched to a gene: 8. CDR1 is SGHRS and CDR2 is YFSETQ in the germline V gene. The DNA for the CDR3 is TGCGCCAGCAATCCCGCTAGCGGGCCCACCGGGGAGCTGTTTTTT. Protein sequence: CASNPASGPTGELFF.

Note on this clone: The identical CDR3 is also encoded by other nucleotide sequences in the sample. The V and J genes are TRBV7-9 and TRBJ1-2; 7 bases agree with TRBD1. CDR3 size: 14 residues. CDR1 is SEHNR and CDR2 is FQNEAQ in the germline V gene (reference sequence). V was clipped by 3 bases and J by 2 bases; unmatched bases: 3. DNA of the CDR3: TGTGCCAGCAGCTTGGGGGGACAGAACTATGGCTACACCTTC. Translating it yields CASSLGGQNYGYTF.

This clone occurred a few times. The rearrangement links TRBV19 to TRBJ2-2; D not resolved. V was pared by 6 bases and J by 0 bases, with 11 bases between. The germline CDR1 and CDR2 sequences are LNHDA and SQIVND (reference sequence). This CDR3 has 15 amino acids. The CDR3 DNA follows: TGTGCCAGTAGCCTCAGGCTCACGAACACCGGGGAGCTGTTTTTT. Its translation is CASSLRLTNTGELFF.

This rearrangement joins TRBV5-1 to TRBJ2-5, with D possibly TRBD2 on 6 matching bases. Trimming took off 0 bases at V and 3 bases at J, with 6 bases between the two ends. CDR3 length equals 13 residues. CDR1 and CDR2 from the germline V gene are SGHRS and YFSETQ. The CDR3 protein is CASSLGGEETQYF. The DNA for the CDR3 is TGCGCCAGCAGCTTGGGCGGGGAAGAGACCCAGTACTTC.

The J gene is TRBJ1-1, the V gene TRBV11-2, with D possibly matching TRBD1 (5 bases). Trimming took 5 bases from V and 1 from J, leaving 11 bases between them. The CDR3 is 14 residues long. Germline CDR1 reads SGHAT; CDR2 reads FQNNGV. For the CDR3, the DNA is TGTGCCAGCAGCCAACGTACAGGGAACACTGAAGCTTTCTTT. It yields the protein CASSQRTGNTEAFF.

The chain has TRBV7-6 and TRBJ1-4; D call uncertain. The CDR3 loop spans 14 amino acids. Per germline, CDR1 SGHVS and CDR2 FNYEAQ. V was cut by 0 bases and J by 8 bases, with 10 bases left in between. The CDR3 region is CASSLAGVGEKLFF. CDR3 sequence (DNA): TGTGCCAGCAGCTTAGCGGGAGTTGGCGAAAAACTGTTTTTT. Supplemented by reference TRBV7-6 and TRBJ1-4, the full variable domain reads GAGVSQSPRYKVTKRGQDVALRCDPISGHVSLYWYRQALGQGPEFLTYFNYEAQQDKSGLPNDRFSAERPEGSISTLTIQRTEQRDSAMYRCASSLAGVGEKLFFGSGTQLSVL.

The chain recombines TRBV9 with TRBJ1-6, with D possibly TRBD1 on 5 matching bases. V was clipped by 4 bases and J by 5 bases, with 7 bases between them. CDR1 is SGDLS and CDR2 is YYNGEE in the germline V gene. The CDR3 sequence is 13 residues long. The CDR3 region has the DNA TGTGCCAGCAGCCTGGACAATAATTCACCCCTCCACTTT. It encodes CASSLDNNSPLHF.

The chain is built from TRBV6-5 and TRBJ1-3; D is undetermined. V lost 6 bases, J lost 4 bases, and 7 bases lay in between. This CDR3 is built from 12 residues. Germline-derived CDR1 and CDR2 are MNHEY and SVGAGI. The CDR3 loop is CASSPQGNTIYF. The CDR3 region has the DNA TGTGCCAGCAGCCCACAGGGAAACACCATATATTTT.